The text below deals with one TCR beta chain. Its antigen is undetermined. This record comes from a study of T cells after yellow fever vaccination. Study-wide results and caveats: By day 5 rather than day 15, the secondary response had peaked, though it was weaker.

TCRdb itself ran the 5' RACE reads through MiXCR, one entry per CDR3 protein. Seen here are 500,000 to 550,000 distinct CDR3 sequences, 21% observed once, and the top ten hold less than 20%. The specimen was PBMCs, collected about 21 days after the first yellow fever vaccination. The clonotype originates from a man between 18 and 29 years old who received the YFV17D yellow fever vaccine.

CDR3 coding DNA: TGTGCCAGCAGCGCTCGTACTAGCGGCGGCTCCTACGAGCAGTACTTC. Amino acids: CASSARTSGGSYEQYF. The genes are TRBV7-9 and TRBJ2-7, with 8 positions matching TRBD2. The germline V gene encodes CDR1 SEHNR and CDR2 FQNEAQ (reference sequence). This CDR3 region has 16 residues. With 5 bases clipped from V and 0 bases from J, the junction kept 9 bases outside the gene matches.